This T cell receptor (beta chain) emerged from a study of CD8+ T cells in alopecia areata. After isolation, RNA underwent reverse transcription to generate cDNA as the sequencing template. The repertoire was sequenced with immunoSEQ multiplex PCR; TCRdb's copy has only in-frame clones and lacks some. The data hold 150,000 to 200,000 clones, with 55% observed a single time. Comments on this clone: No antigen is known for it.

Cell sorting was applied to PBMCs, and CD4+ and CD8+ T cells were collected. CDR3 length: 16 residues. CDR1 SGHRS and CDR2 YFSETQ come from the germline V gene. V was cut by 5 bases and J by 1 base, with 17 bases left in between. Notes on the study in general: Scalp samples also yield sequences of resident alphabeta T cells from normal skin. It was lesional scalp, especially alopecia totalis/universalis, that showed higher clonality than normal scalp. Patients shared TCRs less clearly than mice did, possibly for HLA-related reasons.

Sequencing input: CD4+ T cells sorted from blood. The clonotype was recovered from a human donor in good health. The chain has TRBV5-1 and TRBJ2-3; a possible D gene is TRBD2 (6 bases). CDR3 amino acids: CASRSQPAGRTDTQYF. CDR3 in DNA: TGCGCCAGCAGATCCCAGCCGGCGGGGCGCACAGATACGCAGTATTTT.